This T cell receptor (beta chain) appears in the sequencing data of a study of technical replicates of blood from a handful of donors. The method was immunoSEQ multiplex PCR; TCRdb's version includes in-frame clones alone and lacks a portion of them. This table has roughly 51,000 clones, over 85% appearing once. Germline V gene data show CDR1 as DFQATT and CDR2 as SNEGSKA (reference sequence). This CDR3 spans 11 amino acids. Specimen: PBMCs. This chain connects TRBV20-1 to TRBJ2-3; D not resolved. The sequence was collected from a human donor in good health. Some clones in this sample may be carry-over from other donors' samples. The CDR3 bases are TGCAGCTCGGCTACTCTCGCGGCGCAGTATTTT. This encodes CSSATLAAQYF.